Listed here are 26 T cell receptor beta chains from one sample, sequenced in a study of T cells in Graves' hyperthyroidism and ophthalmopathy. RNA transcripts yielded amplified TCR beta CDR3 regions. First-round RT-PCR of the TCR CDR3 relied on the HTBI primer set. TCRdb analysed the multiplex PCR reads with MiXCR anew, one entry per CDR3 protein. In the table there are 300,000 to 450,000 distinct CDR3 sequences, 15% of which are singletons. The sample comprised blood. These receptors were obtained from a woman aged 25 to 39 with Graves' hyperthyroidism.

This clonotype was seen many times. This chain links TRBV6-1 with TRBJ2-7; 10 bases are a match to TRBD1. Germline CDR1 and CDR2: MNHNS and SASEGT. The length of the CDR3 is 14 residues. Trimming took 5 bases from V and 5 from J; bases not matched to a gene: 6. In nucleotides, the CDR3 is TGTGCCAGCAGTAGAAGGACAGGGGGGAACGAGCAGTACTTC. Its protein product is CASSRRTGGNEQYF.

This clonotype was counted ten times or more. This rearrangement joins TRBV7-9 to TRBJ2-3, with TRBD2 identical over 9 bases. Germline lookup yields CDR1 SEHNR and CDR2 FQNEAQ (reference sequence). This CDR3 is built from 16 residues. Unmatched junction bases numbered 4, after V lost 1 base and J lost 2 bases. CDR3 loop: CASSLGLAGNTDTQYF. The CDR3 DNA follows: TGTGCCAGCAGCTTAGGGCTAGCGGGGAACACAGATACGCAGTATTTT.

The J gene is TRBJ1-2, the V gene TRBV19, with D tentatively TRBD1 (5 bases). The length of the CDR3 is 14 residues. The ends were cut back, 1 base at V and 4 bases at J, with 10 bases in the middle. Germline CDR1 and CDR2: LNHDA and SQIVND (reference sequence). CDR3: CASSIGGHGYGYTF. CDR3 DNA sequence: TGTGCCAGTAGTATAGGGGGCCACGGCTATGGCTACACCTTC.

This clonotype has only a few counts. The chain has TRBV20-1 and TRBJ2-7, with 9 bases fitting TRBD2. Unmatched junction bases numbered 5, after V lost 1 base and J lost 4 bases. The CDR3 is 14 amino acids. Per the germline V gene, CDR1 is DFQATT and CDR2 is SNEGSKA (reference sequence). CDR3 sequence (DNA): TGCAGTGCTAGAGTACTAGCGGGTTTATACGAGCAGTACTTC. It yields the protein CSARVLAGLYEQYF.

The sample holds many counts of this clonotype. The CDR3 coding sequence is TGTGCCAGCAGTTACTCGACCAGCCCGGGGAATGAGCAGTTCTTC. This encodes CASSYSTSPGNEQFF. The rearrangement uses TRBV6-5 and TRBJ2-1; perhaps TRBD2 as D (5 bases). V lost 0 bases and J lost 7, with 13 bases in between. CDR3 size: 15 residues. The V gene's germline CDR1 is MNHEY and CDR2 SVGAGI.

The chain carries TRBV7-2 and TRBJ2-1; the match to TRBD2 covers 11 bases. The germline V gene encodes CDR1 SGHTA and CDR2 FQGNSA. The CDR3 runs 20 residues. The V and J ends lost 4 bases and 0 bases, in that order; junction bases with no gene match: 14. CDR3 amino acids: CASSSKPGLADQDSYNEQFF. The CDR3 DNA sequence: TGTGCCAGCAGCTCCAAGCCGGGACTAGCGGACCAAGACTCCTACAATGAGCAGTTCTTC.

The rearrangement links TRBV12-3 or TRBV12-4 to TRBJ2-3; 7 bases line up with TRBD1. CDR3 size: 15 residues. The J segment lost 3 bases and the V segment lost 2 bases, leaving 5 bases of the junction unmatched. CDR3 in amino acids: CASSLNRGDTDTQYF. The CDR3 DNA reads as TGTGCCAGCAGTTTAAACAGGGGAGATACAGATACGCAGTATTTT.

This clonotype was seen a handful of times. DNA for the CDR3: TGTGCCAGTAGTAAATGGACAGACAACACAGATACGCAGTATTTT. This codes for CASSKWTDNTDTQYF. V gene TRBV19 combines with J gene TRBJ2-3, with D maybe TRBD1 (6 bases). CDR1 is LNHDA and CDR2 is SQIVND in the germline V gene (reference sequence). The V and J ends lost 4 bases and 2 bases respectively, with 13 bases between them. The CDR3 runs to 15 residues.

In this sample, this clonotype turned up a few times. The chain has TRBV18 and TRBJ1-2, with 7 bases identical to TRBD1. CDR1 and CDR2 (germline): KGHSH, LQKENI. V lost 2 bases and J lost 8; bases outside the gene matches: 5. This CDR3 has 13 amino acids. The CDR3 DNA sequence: TGTGCCAGCTCACCATCGGACAGGCAGGGCTACACCTTC. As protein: CASSPSDRQGYTF.

CDR3 loop: CSAREGSTNTEAFF. The CDR3 DNA is TGCAGTGCTAGAGAAGGCTCAACTAACACTGAAGCTTTCTTT. The chain has TRBV20-1 and TRBJ1-1; D remains unclear. Germline lookup yields CDR1 DFQATT and CDR2 SNEGSKA (reference sequence). V lost 0 bases and J 2 bases, leaving 10 bases between the germline ends. There are 14 residues in the CDR3.

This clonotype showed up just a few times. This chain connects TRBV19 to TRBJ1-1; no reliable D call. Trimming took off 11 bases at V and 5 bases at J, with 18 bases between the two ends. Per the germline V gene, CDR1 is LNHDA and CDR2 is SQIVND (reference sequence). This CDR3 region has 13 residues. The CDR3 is CALVPAPGTEAFF. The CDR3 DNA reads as TGTGCCCTGGTCCCCGCACCGGGTACTGAAGCTTTCTTT.

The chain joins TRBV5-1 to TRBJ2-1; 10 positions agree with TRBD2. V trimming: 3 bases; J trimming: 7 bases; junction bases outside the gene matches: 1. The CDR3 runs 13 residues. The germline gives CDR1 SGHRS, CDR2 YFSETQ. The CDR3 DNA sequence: TGCGCCAGCAGCTCGACTAGCGGGAATGAGCAGTTCTTC. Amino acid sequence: CASSSTSGNEQFF.

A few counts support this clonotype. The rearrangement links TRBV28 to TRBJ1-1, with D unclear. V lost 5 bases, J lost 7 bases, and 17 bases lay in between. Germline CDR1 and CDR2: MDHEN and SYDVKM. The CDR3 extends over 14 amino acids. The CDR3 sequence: CASSPAWAYGEAFF. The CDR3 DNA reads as TGTGCCAGCAGTCCGGCTTGGGCGTACGGTGAAGCTTTCTTT. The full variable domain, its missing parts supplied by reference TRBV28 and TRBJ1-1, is DVKVTQSSRYLVKRTGEKVFLECVQDMDHENMFWYRQDPGLGLRLIYFSYDVKMKEKGDIPEGYSVSREKKERFSLILESASTNQTSMYLCASSPAWAYGEAFFGQGTRLTVV.

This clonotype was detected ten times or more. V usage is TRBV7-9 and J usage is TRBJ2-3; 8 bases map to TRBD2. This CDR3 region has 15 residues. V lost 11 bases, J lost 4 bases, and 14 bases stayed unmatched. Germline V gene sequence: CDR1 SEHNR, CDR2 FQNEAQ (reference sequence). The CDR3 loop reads CAAGPGTRLSDTQYF. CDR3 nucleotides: TGTGCCGCCGGGCCCGGGACTAGGTTGTCAGATACGCAGTATTTT.

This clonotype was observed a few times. CDR3 loop: CASRKDSGSETDTQYF. The DNA for the CDR3 is TGTGCCAGCAGGAAAGATAGCGGGAGTGAAACAGATACGCAGTATTTT. The rearrangement uses TRBV7-2 and TRBJ2-3; 9 bases align to TRBD2. The V segment lost 6 bases and the J segment 3 bases; nucleotides outside the gene matches: 10. This CDR3 comprises 16 residues. The V gene's germline CDR1 is SGHTA and CDR2 FQGNSA.

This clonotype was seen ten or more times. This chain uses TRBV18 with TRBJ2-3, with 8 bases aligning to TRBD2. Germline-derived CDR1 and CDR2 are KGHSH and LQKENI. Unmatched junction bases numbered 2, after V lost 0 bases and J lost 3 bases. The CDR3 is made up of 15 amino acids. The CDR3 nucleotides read TGTGCCAGCTCACCACCTACGGGAGGGACAGATACGCAGTATTTT. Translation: CASSPPTGGTDTQYF. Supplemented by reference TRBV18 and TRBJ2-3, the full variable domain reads NAGVMQNPRHLVRRRGQEARLRCSPMKGHSHVYWYRQLPEEGLKFMVYLQKENIIDESGMPKERFSAEFPKEGPSILRIQQVVRGDSAAYFCASSPPTGGTDTQYFGPGTRLTVL.

The CDR3 DNA is TGTGCCAGCTCACCACGGGTTAGCGATGAGACCCAGTACTTC. Translated, it gives CASSPRVSDETQYF. V gene TRBV18 combines with J gene TRBJ2-5, with D perhaps matching TRBD2 (5 bases). The length of the CDR3 is 14 residues. Trimming removed 1 base from V and 5 bases from J, with 11 bases in between. From germline, CDR1 is KGHSH and CDR2 LQKENI.

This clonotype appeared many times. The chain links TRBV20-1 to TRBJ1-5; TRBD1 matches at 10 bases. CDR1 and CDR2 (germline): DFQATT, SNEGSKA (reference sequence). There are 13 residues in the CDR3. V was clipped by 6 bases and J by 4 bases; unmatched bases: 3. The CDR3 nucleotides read TGCAGTGCCGAGGGACAGGGGAATCAGCCCCAGCATTTT. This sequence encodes CSAEGQGNQPQHF.

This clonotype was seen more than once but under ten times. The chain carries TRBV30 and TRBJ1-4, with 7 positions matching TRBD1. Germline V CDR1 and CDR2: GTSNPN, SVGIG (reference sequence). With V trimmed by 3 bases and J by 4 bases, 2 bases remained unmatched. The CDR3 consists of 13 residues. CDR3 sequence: CAWRRDSNEKLFF. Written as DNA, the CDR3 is TGTGCCTGGAGAAGGGACAGTAATGAAAAACTGTTTTTT.

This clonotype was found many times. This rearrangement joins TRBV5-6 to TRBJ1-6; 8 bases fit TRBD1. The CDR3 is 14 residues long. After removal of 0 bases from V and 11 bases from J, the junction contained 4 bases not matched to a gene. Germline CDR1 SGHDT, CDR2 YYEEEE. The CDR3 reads CASSLGTGFTPLHF. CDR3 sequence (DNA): TGTGCCAGCAGCTTGGGGACAGGGTTTACACCCCTCCACTTT. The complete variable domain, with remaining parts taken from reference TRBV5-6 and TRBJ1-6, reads DAGVTQSPTHLIKTRGQQVTLRCSPKSGHDTVSWYQQALGQGPQFIFQYYEEEERQRGNFPDRFSGHQFPNYSSELNVNALLLGDSALYLCASSLGTGFTPLHFGNGTRLTVT.

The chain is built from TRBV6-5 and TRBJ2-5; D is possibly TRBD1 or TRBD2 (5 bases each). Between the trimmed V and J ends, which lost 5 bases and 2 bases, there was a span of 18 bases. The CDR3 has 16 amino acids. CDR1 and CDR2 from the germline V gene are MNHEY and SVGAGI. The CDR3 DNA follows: TGTGCCAGCAGTCTAACGTTGTCTGAGGGGCAAGAGACCCAGTACTTC. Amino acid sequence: CASSLTLSEGQETQYF.

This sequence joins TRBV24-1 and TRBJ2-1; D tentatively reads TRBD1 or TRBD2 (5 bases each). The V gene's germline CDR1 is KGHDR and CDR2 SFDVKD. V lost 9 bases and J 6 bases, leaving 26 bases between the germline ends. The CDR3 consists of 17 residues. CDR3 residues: CATGASRGRARFNEQFF. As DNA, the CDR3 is TGTGCCACCGGTGCCTCCCGGGGCAGGGCTAGGTTCAATGAGCAGTTCTTC.

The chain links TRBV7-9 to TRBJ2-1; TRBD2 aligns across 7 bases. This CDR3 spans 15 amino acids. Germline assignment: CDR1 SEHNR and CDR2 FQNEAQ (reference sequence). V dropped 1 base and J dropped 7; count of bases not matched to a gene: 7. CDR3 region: CASSLGRAGLNEQFF. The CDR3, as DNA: TGTGCCAGCAGCTTAGGCCGAGCGGGGCTTAATGAGCAGTTCTTC.

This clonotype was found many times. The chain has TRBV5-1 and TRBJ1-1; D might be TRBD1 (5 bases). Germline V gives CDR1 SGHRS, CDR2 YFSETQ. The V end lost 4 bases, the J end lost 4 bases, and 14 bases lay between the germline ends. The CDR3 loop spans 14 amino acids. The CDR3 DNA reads TGCGCCAGCAGCCCAGGGACCGCCACCACTGAAGCTTTCTTT. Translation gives CASSPGTATTEAFF.

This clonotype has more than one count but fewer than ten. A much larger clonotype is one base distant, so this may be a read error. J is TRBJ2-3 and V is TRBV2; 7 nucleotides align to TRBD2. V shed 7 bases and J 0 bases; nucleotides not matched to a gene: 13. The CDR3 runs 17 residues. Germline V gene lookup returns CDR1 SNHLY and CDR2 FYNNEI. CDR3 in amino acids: CASITSESPSSTDTQYF. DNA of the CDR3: TGTGCCAGCATCACTAGCGAGAGCCCCTCTAGCACAGATACGCAGTATTTT.

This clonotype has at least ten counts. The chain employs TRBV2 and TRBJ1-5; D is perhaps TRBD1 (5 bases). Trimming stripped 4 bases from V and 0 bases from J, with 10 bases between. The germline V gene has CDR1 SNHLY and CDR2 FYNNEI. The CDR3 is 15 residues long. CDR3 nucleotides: TGTGCCAGCAGTGCCGCAGGGCCTAGCAATCAGCCCCAGCATTTT. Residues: CASSAAGPSNQPQHF.